The 25 T cell receptor beta chains given below trace back to one sample, sequenced in a study of Graves' ophthalmopathy and Graves' hyperthyroidism. The sequenced template was RNA, covering the TCR beta CDR3 region. A first-round RT-PCR used HTBI primers, followed by a second-round multiplex PCR. TCRdb processed the multiplex PCR reads anew with MiXCR; each CDR3 protein has one entry. This sample has around 1.1 million distinct CDR3 sequences; 35% to 45% occur once, and the top ten carry more than 9.5%. Input material: peripheral blood or thyroid tissue (not recorded which). All receptors derive from an adult man with Graves' hyperthyroidism.

This clonotype showed up many times. The V and J genes are TRBV10-2 and TRBJ1-6; the D is unclear. This CDR3 comprises 14 residues. CDR1 is WSHSY and CDR2 is SAAADI in the germline V gene. V was clipped by 9 bases and J by 3 bases, with 12 bases between them. The CDR3 nucleotides read TGCGCCAGGGGAACTGATCACTATAATTCACCCCTCCACTTT. Translating it yields CARGTDHYNSPLHF.

This clonotype was seen more than once but under ten times. V usage is TRBV10-3 and J usage is TRBJ2-5, with D maybe TRBD1 (6 bases). Per germline, CDR1 ENHRY and CDR2 SYGVKD. The CDR3 has 13 amino acids. Trimming left V 8 bases short and J 8 bases short, with 18 bases between. CDR3 bases: TGTGCCATCGGCTACAGGGCAGGGGAAACCCAGTACTTC. This sequence encodes CAIGYRAGETQYF.

There are a few counts of this clonotype. V usage is TRBV7-2 and J usage is TRBJ2-5; 11 nucleotides match TRBD2. The germline gives CDR1 SGHTA, CDR2 FQGNSA. This CDR3 is built from 16 residues. V lost 1 base, J lost 4 bases, and 5 bases stayed unmatched. CDR3 bases: TGTGCCAGCAGCTTAGAAATCGGACTAGCGGGAGAGACCCAGTACTTC. Amino acid sequence: CASSLEIGLAGETQYF.

This clonotype has ten or more counts. V is TRBV24-1 and J is TRBJ2-2, with 7 positions matching TRBD2. Germline V gene lookup returns CDR1 KGHDR and CDR2 SFDVKD. V dropped 2 bases and J dropped 4; count of bases not matched to a gene: 9. CDR3 length: 17 residues. The CDR3 nucleotides are TGTGCCACCAGTGATTATCCAGCGGGGTCGAGCACCGGGGAGCTGTTTTTT. It translates to CATSDYPAGSSTGELFF.

A note on this clonotype: A read error may explain this, as a much larger clone is one base away. This chain links TRBV11-2 with TRBJ1-1; D might be TRBD1 (5 bases). The length of the CDR3 is 14 residues. CDR1 and CDR2 (germline): SGHAT, FQNNGV. The CDR3 loop reads CARSLVGVRAEAFF. In DNA, the CDR3 is TGTGCCCGCAGCTTAGTCGGGGTCAGGGCTGAAGCTTTCTTT. Drawing the rest from reference TRBV11-2 and TRBJ1-1, the complete variable domain is EAGVAQSPRYKIIEKRQSVAFWCNPISGHATLYWYQQILGQGPKLLIQFQNNGVVDDSQLPKDRFSAERLKGVDSTLKIQPAKLEDSAVYLCARSLVGVRAEAFFGQGTRLTVV.

The chain links TRBV7-9 to TRBJ2-5; D is uncertain. Germline CDR1 is SEHNR and CDR2 is FQNEAQ (reference sequence). V was cut by 6 bases and J by 5 bases, with 16 bases left in between. The CDR3 loop spans 14 amino acids. The CDR3 DNA reads as TGTGCCAGCAGTTCAAGGCCCGGCGCGGAGACCCAGTACTTC. Its protein product is CASSSRPGAETQYF.

This clonotype was detected ten times or more. V gene TRBV7-2 combines with J gene TRBJ2-5, with 12 bases fitting TRBD2. Germline assignment: CDR1 SGHTA and CDR2 FQGNSA. The CDR3 covers 16 residues. The junction had 9 bases not matched to a gene; V was cut back by 4 bases and J by 6 bases. DNA of the CDR3: TGTGCCAGCAGCTCGGCTCTAGCGGGGGGGCTTAAGACCCAGTACTTC. This encodes CASSSALAGGLKTQYF.

The CDR3 spells CASSSTGTEHQPQHF. CDR3 DNA: TGTGCCAGCAGCTCCACCGGGACAGAGCATCAGCCCCAGCATTTT. The V gene is TRBV7-9, the J gene TRBJ1-5, with TRBD1 identical over 7 bases. This CDR3 has 15 amino acids. Germline V gene lookup returns CDR1 SEHNR and CDR2 FQNEAQ (reference sequence). V shed 4 bases and J 5 bases; nucleotides not matched to a gene: 8. Variable domain in full (rest from reference TRBV7-9 and TRBJ1-5): DTGVSQNPRHKITKRGQNVTFRCDPISEHNRLYWYRQTLGQGPEFLTYFQNEAQLEKSRLLSDRFSAERPKGSFSTLEIQRTEQGDSAMYLCASSSTGTEHQPQHFGDGTRLSIL.

The chain joins TRBV20-1 to TRBJ1-1; D is perhaps TRBD1 (6 bases). The germline CDR1 and CDR2 sequences are DFQATT and SNEGSKA (reference sequence). CDR3 size: 11 residues. Trimming removed 6 bases at V and 9 bases at J, with 14 bases between. The chain's CDR3 is CSARDMKQAFF. CDR3 DNA: TGCAGTGCACGGGACATGAAACAAGCTTTCTTT.

Details on this clonotype: Sequence at one end of the junction differs from germline and may be a read error. V usage is TRBV7-3 and J usage is TRBJ2-5; tentative D call: TRBD2 (6 bases). Germline V gene data show CDR1 as SGHTA and CDR2 as FQGTGA. The CDR3 length is 15 residues. The CDR3 coding sequence is TGCGCCAGCAGCCAGGAGCACACGGGGGTTGAGACCCAGTACTTC. It codes for CASSQEHTGVETQYF.

The rearrangement links TRBV20-1 to TRBJ1-2, with TRBD1 identical over 9 bases. Germline assignment: CDR1 DFQATT and CDR2 SNEGSKA (reference sequence). Trimming removed 5 bases from V and 5 bases from J; junction bases left unmatched: 6. The CDR3 has 13 amino acids. The CDR3: CSAWDRDRYGYTF. CDR3 coding DNA: TGCAGTGCTTGGGACAGGGATAGATATGGCTACACCTTC.

Note on this clonotype: The CDR3 carries no conserved terminal phenylalanine or tryptophan, so it likely arises from a read error. The chain has TRBV29-1 and TRBJ1-1; TRBD1 matches at 7 bases. The CDR3 has 15 amino acids. Germline CDR1 and CDR2: SQVTM and ANQGSEA. CDR3 loop: CSALDRVLGNTEAFS. The CDR3 region has the DNA TGCAGTGCGCTCGACAGGGTGTTGGGGAACACTGAAGCTTTCTCT.

This chain connects TRBV11-2 to TRBJ2-7; possibly TRBD1 for D (5 bases). V shed 4 bases and J shed 9 bases, with 25 bases lying between them. CDR1 SGHAT and CDR2 FQNNGV come from the germline V gene. The CDR3 is 16 amino acids. The CDR3 DNA follows: TGTGCCAGCAGCTCAATTGACAGTTCTCTCCTAGTAGGGCAGTACTTC. This encodes CASSSIDSSLLVGQYF.

At least ten counts were recorded for this clonotype. The chain combines TRBV7-9 with TRBJ2-5; 7 positions match TRBD2. Per germline, CDR1 SEHNR and CDR2 FQNEAQ (reference sequence). With V trimmed by 2 bases and J by 12 bases, 6 bases remained unmatched. The CDR3 covers 12 residues. The CDR3 bases are TGTGCCAGCAGCTTAATCGCAACTAGCGAGTACTTC. It translates to CASSLIATSEYF. The full variable domain, completed using reference TRBV7-9 and TRBJ2-5, is DTGVSQNPRHKITKRGQNVTFRCDPISEHNRLYWYRQTLGQGPEFLTYFQNEAQLEKSRLLSDRFSAERPKGSFSTLEIQRTEQGDSAMYLCASSLIATSEYFGPGTRLLVL.

This clonotype was seen many times. The rearrangement uses TRBV25-1 and TRBJ1-2; no definite D call. CDR1 is MGHDK and CDR2 is SYGVNS in the germline V gene. Trimming took 4 bases from V and 4 from J, leaving 16 bases between them. The CDR3 is made up of 15 amino acids. The DNA of the CDR3 is TGTGCCAGCAGTGCCACGATCGGAGACATCTATGGCTACACCTTC. Protein sequence: CASSATIGDIYGYTF.

V is TRBV7-9 and J is TRBJ2-2; 7 bases map to TRBD2. Germline assignment: CDR1 SEHNR and CDR2 FQNEAQ (reference sequence). The CDR3 spans 16 residues. The ends lost 4 bases at V and 6 bases at J; junction bases unmatched: 11. The CDR3 region is CASSSWGGFSSGELFF. The CDR3 nucleotides are TGTGCCAGCAGCTCCTGGGGGGGATTCAGCTCCGGGGAGCTGTTTTTT.

This clonotype showed up just a few times. Here the CDR3 DNA reads TGCAGCGTATCGACAGGCCCCACTGAAGCTTTCTTT. It codes for CSVSTGPTEAFF. This chain connects TRBV29-1 to TRBJ1-1, with a possible D match to TRBD1 (6 bases). Trimming stripped 6 bases from V and 4 bases from J, with 12 bases between. This CDR3 comprises 12 residues. The V gene's germline CDR1 is SQVTM and CDR2 ANQGSEA.

This clonotype was seen at least ten times. The rearrangement uses TRBV19 and TRBJ1-5, with TRBD1 matching over 9 bases. Germline V lookup: CDR1 LNHDA, CDR2 SQIVND (reference sequence). Trimming removed 6 bases from V and 4 bases from J; junction bases left unmatched: 7. The CDR3 consists of 15 residues. The CDR3 loop reads CASSGTGIWNQPQHF. Here the CDR3 DNA reads TGTGCCAGTAGCGGGACAGGGATTTGGAATCAGCCCCAGCATTTT. The whole variable domain, filled in from reference TRBV19 and TRBJ1-5, reads DGGITQSPKYLFRKEGQNVTLSCEQNLNHDAMYWYRQDPGQGLRLIYYSQIVNDFQKGDIAEGYSVSREKKESFPLTVTSAQKNPTAFYLCASSGTGIWNQPQHFGDGTRLSIL.

This clonotype was picked up many times. The V and J genes are TRBV10-3 and TRBJ2-7; TRBD1 matches 9 bases. The junction had 7 bases not matched to a gene; V was cut back by 4 bases and J by 3 bases. This CDR3 has 15 amino acids. The germline V gene encodes CDR1 ENHRY and CDR2 SYGVKD. CDR3 in amino acids: CAISAGQGSVYEQYF. CDR3 in DNA: TGTGCCATCAGTGCCGGACAGGGGTCGGTCTACGAGCAGTACTTC.

Only a few counts were recorded for this clonotype. The V call is TRBV7-2, the J call TRBJ2-3; TRBD2 agrees at 9 bases. The CDR3 runs 15 residues. Germline V CDR1 and CDR2: SGHTA, FQGNSA. V lost 6 bases and J lost 0; bases outside the gene matches: 4. Here the CDR3 DNA reads TGTGCCAGCAGTCCTAGCGGGATTAGCACAGATACGCAGTATTTT. Translating it yields CASSPSGISTDTQYF.

In this sample, this clonotype turned up many times. This chain uses TRBV12-3 or TRBV12-4 with TRBJ1-1; 11 positions match TRBD1. CDR3 length equals 14 residues. The V segment lost 6 bases and the J segment 5 bases; nucleotides outside the gene matches: 5. The CDR3 DNA follows: TGTGCCAGCAGCTGGACAGGGGGCCTGACTGAAGCTTTCTTT. As protein: CASSWTGGLTEAFF.

To note about this clonotype: This may be a read error: a much more frequent sequence differs by one nucleotide. V gene TRBV14 combines with J gene TRBJ2-7; D unclear. The germline V gene has CDR1 SGHDN and CDR2 FVKESK. The CDR3 length is 15 residues. CDR3 amino acids: CASSQVENSYYEQCF. CDR3 nucleotide sequence: TGTGCCAGCAGCCAAGTGGAGAACAGCTACTACGAGCAGTGCTTC. Supplemented by reference TRBV14 and TRBJ2-7, the full variable domain reads EAGVTQFPSHSVIEKGQTVTLRCDPISGHDNLYWYRRVMGKEIKFLLHFVKESKQDESGMPNNRFLAERTGGTYSTLKVQPAELEDSGVYFCASSQVENSYYEQCFGPGTRLTVT.

This clonotype was recorded once. CDR3 region: CASSESRDAYEQYF. Here the CDR3 DNA reads TGTGCCAGCAGTGAATCACGGGATGCCTACGAGCAGTACTTC. This rearrangement joins TRBV2 to TRBJ2-7; D is possibly TRBD2 (5 bases). The CDR3 is made up of 14 amino acids. Germline CDR1 reads SNHLY; CDR2 reads FYNNEI. Trimming cost V 2 bases and J 2 bases, with 10 bases left between them. The full variable domain, completed using reference TRBV2 and TRBJ2-7, is EPEVTQTPSHQVTQMGQEVILRCVPISNHLYFYWYRQILGQKVEFLVSFYNNEISEKSEIFDDQFSVERPDGSNFTLKIRSTKLEDSAMYFCASSESRDAYEQYFGPGTRLTVT.

The chain uses TRBV10-3 and TRBJ2-5; D possibly uses TRBD1 or TRBD2 (7 bases each). The ends were cut back, 6 bases at V and 3 bases at J, with 20 bases in the middle. The CDR3 has 16 residues. Germline V CDR1 and CDR2: ENHRY, SYGVKD. The DNA for the CDR3 is TGTGCCATCAGGGCGGGGGCGGGACAGAGGAAAGAGACCCAGTACTTC. Its translation: CAIRAGAGQRKETQYF.

The chain carries TRBV27 and TRBJ1-1; 8 positions agree with TRBD1. Trimming took 1 base from V and 5 from J; bases not matched to a gene: 9. Germline-derived CDR1 and CDR2 are MNHEY and SMNVEV (reference sequence). The length of the CDR3 is 16 residues. The CDR3 coding sequence is TGTGCCAGCAGTTTATACCAGGGGGCGGGTGTGACTGAAGCTTTCTTT. As protein: CASSLYQGAGVTEAFF.